This TCR beta chain was recovered during a study of shared clonotypes between healthy human individuals. TCRdb keeps only in-frame clones here, not all; method: immunoSEQ multiplex PCR. The sample lists about 1,900,000 clones; approximately 94% were seen once. Naive CD8 cells lacked CD45RO, underwent positive selection for CCR7 and left out terminally differentiated effector memory CD45RA+ cells. General study points: Across subsets, estimated richness was generally greater for naive than for memory populations.

Germline V gives CDR1 SNHLY, CDR2 FYNNEI. This CDR3 contains 14 residues. The ends lost 5 bases at V and 4 bases at J; junction bases unmatched: 6. In its sample, this clone was seen a few times. The antigen remains unidentified. The clonotype was recovered from a man younger than 35 in good health. Material: naive CD8+ T cells sorted from blood. The chain couples TRBV2 to TRBJ1-2; 8 positions agree with TRBD1. CDR3 nucleotides: TGTGCCAGCAGTCTGGACAGGGCGACCTATGGCTACACCTTC. It is translated as CASSLDRATYGYTF.